A single sample is the source of the 14 T cell receptor beta chains below, sequenced in a study of CD8+ T cells in alopecia areata. Reverse transcribed after extraction, RNA yielded cDNA as the sequencing template. Using immunoSEQ multiplex PCR, the repertoire was profiled, and TCRdb retains in-frame clones only, with some absent. The sample lists fewer than 250,000 clones, approximately 45% occurring once. Indicated treatment: oral pan-JAK inhibitor, 5-10 mg twice daily. The input for sequencing was CD4+ T cells sorted from blood, taken at roughly week 38, from a patient treated with tofacitinib. Receptors originate from a human donor with alopecia areata.

This clone was recorded a few times. The chain recombines TRBV2 with TRBJ2-3, with D possibly TRBD2 on 6 matching bases. This CDR3 spans 14 amino acids. With 7 bases removed from V and 5 bases from J, the gap between germline ends came to 16 bases. CDR1 and CDR2 from the germline V gene are SNHLY and FYNNEI. The CDR3 sequence is CASILGRERDTQYF. The CDR3, as DNA: TGTGCCAGCATACTAGGACGGGAGAGAGATACGCAGTATTTT.

The chain couples TRBV6-5 to TRBJ1-5, with no clear D. V gave up 5 bases and J gave up 2 bases, with 7 bases separating them. Germline values: CDR1 MNHEY, CDR2 SVGAGI. CDR3 length: 13 residues. Here the CDR3 DNA reads TGTGCCAGCAGTCGCCTGGGCAATCAGCCCCAGCATTTT. Its translation: CASSRLGNQPQHF.

The genes are TRBV11-2 and TRBJ1-2; D is undetermined. The V end was cut by 2 bases, the J end by 4 bases, with 8 bases between. Germline CDR1 SGHAT, CDR2 FQNNGV. The CDR3 length is 13 residues. In nucleotides, the CDR3 is TGTGCCAGCAGCTTAAATACAGCCTATGGCTACACCTTC. It is translated as CASSLNTAYGYTF.

The genes are TRBV1 and TRBJ2-2; the D segment call TRBD1 is taken from the table without a DNA check. TRBV1 has pseudogene status. The CDR3 contains 14 residues. The CDR3 DNA sequence: TGCACCGAATCCGGCAGGGGTGACACCGGGGAGCTGTTTTTT. It yields the protein CTESGRGDTGELFF.

The CDR3 region has the DNA TGTGCCATCAGTTCAAGCGGGAGCAAGGATACGCAGTATTTT. It codes for CAISSSGSKDTQYF. V gene TRBV10-3 combines with J gene TRBJ2-3; 8 bases are shared with TRBD2. Trimming cost V 5 bases and J 6 bases; bases outside gene matches: 7. The CDR3 runs to 14 residues. Germline V CDR1 and CDR2: ENHRY, SYGVKD.

The rearrangement links TRBV15 to TRBJ2-7; 8 bases match TRBD2. This CDR3 spans 15 amino acids. After removal of 7 bases from V and 4 bases from J, the junction contained 12 bases not matched to a gene. Germline lookup yields CDR1 LNHNV and CDR2 YYDKDF (reference sequence). This CDR3 is CATTPGGGGRYEQYF. The DNA for the CDR3 is TGTGCCACCACCCCGGGGGGGGGCGGCAGGTACGAGCAGTACTTC.

The rearrangement joins TRBV19 to TRBJ2-3, with TRBD2 matching 11 bases. CDR1 and CDR2 (germline): LNHDA, SQIVND (reference sequence). This CDR3 is built from 14 residues. The trim removed 10 bases at V and 1 base at J, leaving 4 bases unmatched. In nucleotides, the CDR3 is TGTGCCATGATACTAGCGGGAGGCACAGATACGCAGTATTTT. Its protein product is CAMILAGGTDTQYF.

Here the CDR3 reads CASSQDGGQPQHF. The CDR3 nucleotides read TGTGCCAGTTCGCAAGATGGAGGTCAGCCCCAGCATTTT. The chain recombines TRBV19 with TRBJ1-5; no definite D call. Trimming removed 8 bases from V and 6 bases from J, with 14 bases in between. CDR1 and CDR2 from the germline V gene are LNHDA and SQIVND (reference sequence). CDR3 size: 13 residues.

This chain links TRBV2 with TRBJ2-5; no clear D gene. Per germline, CDR1 SNHLY and CDR2 FYNNEI. This CDR3 spans 10 amino acids. The V end was cut by 9 bases, the J end by 7 bases, with 9 bases between. As DNA, the CDR3 is TGTGCCAGTGCCCCCGGGACCCAGTACTTC. It encodes CASAPGTQYF.

Regarding this clone: Additional DNA sequences in this sample encode the identical CDR3. The chain has TRBV6-6 and TRBJ2-3; D remains unclear. V lost 4 bases and J lost 3, with 8 bases in between. The CDR3 consists of 13 residues. Per germline, CDR1 MNHNY and CDR2 SVGAGI (reference sequence). The CDR3 protein is CASSSSRTDTQYF. Written as DNA, the CDR3 is TGTGCCAGCAGTTCCTCCCGGACAGATACGCAGTATTTT.

This sequence joins TRBV30 and TRBJ1-3, with D maybe TRBD1 (6 bases). This CDR3 region has 16 residues. Germline CDR1 and CDR2: GTSNPN and SVGIG (reference sequence). V lost 0 bases, J lost 0 bases, and 12 bases lay in between. This chain's CDR3 is CAWSVSGGFSGNTIYF. The CDR3 DNA sequence: TGTGCCTGGAGTGTATCCGGGGGCTTCTCTGGAAACACCATATATTTT.

J is TRBJ2-2 and V is TRBV30; 7 bases line up with TRBD1. CDR1 GTSNPN and CDR2 SVGIG come from the germline V gene (reference sequence). This CDR3 contains 14 residues. V shed 0 bases and J 6 bases; nucleotides not matched to a gene: 4. The CDR3 bases are TGTGCCTGGAGTGTACGGCAGGGGGCCGGGGAGCTGTTTTTT. Translation gives CAWSVRQGAGELFF. Looking up the rest from reference TRBV30 and TRBJ2-2 gives the full variable domain: SQTIHQWPATLVQPVGSPLSLECTVEGTSNPNLYWYRQAAGRGLQLLFYSVGIGQISSEVPQNLSASRPQDRQFILSSKKLLLSDSGFYLCAWSVRQGAGELFFGEGSRLTVL.

The genes are TRBV6-5 and TRBJ2-7, with TRBD2 matching 14 bases. Trimming removed 6 bases from V and 5 bases from J; junction bases left unmatched: 6. CDR1 and CDR2 from the germline V gene are MNHEY and SVGAGI. The CDR3 length is 15 residues. Written as DNA, the CDR3 is TGTGCCAGCAGGGGAGGGACTAGCGGGAGAAACGAGCAGTACTTC. Its protein is CASRGGTSGRNEQYF.

The table lists this clone with a few counts. The chain employs TRBV11-2 and TRBJ2-7, with D unresolved. V lost 5 bases and J 11 bases, leaving 22 bases between the germline ends. This CDR3 has 14 amino acids. Per germline, CDR1 SGHAT and CDR2 FQNNGV. The CDR3 sequence is CASSQSTVLRVEYF. The CDR3 nucleotides read TGTGCCAGCAGCCAATCCACAGTACTACGGGTAGAGTACTTC.